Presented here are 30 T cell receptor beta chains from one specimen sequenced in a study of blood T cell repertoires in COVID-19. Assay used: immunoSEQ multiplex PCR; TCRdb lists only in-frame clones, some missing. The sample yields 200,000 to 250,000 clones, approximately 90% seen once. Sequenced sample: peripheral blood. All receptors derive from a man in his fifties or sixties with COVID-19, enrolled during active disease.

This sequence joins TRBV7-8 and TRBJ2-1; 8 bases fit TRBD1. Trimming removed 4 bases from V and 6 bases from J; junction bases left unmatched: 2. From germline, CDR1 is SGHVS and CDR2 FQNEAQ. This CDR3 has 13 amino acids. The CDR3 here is CASSYDRGNEQFF. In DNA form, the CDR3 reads TGTGCCAGCAGCTACGACAGGGGCAATGAGCAGTTCTTC.

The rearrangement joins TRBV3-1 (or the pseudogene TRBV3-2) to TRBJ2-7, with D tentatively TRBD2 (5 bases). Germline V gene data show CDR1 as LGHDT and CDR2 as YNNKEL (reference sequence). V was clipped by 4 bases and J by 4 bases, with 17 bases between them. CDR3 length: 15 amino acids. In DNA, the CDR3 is TGTGCCAGCAGCCGCGGAGGCTCCCGTGTGTACGAGCAGTACTTC. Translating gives CASSRGGSRVYEQYF.

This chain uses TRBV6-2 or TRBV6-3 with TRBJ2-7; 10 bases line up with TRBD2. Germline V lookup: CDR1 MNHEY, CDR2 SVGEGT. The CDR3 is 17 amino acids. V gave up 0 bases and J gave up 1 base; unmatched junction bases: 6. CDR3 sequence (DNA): TGTGCCAGCAGTTACTCGACTAGCGGGCCTTTTTCCTACGAGCAGTACTTC. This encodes CASSYSTSGPFSYEQYF.

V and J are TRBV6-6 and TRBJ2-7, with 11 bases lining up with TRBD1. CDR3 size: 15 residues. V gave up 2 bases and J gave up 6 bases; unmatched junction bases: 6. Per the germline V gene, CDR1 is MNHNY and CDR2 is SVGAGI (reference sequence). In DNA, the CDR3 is TGTGCCAGCAGTTACCCGGGGACAGGGGGACGCGAGCAGTACTTC. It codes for CASSYPGTGGREQYF.

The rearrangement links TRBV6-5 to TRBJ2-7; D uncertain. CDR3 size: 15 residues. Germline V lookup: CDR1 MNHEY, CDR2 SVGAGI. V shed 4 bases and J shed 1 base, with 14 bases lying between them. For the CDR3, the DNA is TGTGCCAGCAGTTCCCCTACCCTTACGTCCTACGAGCAGTACTTC. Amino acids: CASSSPTLTSYEQYF.

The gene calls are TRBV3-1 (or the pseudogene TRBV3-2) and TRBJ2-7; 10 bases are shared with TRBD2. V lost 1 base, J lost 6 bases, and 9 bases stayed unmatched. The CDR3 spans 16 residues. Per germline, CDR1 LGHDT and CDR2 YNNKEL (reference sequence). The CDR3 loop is CASSQAERGGLGEQYF. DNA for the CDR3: TGTGCCAGCAGCCAAGCAGAGCGGGGGGGCCTGGGCGAGCAGTACTTC.

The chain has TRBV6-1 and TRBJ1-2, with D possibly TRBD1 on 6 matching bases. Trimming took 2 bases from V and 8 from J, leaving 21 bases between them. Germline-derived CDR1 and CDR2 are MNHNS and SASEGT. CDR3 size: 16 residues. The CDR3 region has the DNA TGTGCCAGCAGTGAAAGAGGTCAGGGGATCTTTGGGGGCTACACCTTC. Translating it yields CASSERGQGIFGGYTF.

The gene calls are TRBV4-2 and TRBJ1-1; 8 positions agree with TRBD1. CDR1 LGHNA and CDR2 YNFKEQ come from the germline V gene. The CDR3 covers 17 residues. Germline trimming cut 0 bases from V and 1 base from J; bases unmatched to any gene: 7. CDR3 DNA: TGTGCCAGCAGCCAAGAAGGCGACAGGGGAGGGAACACTGAAGCTTTCTTT. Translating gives CASSQEGDRGGNTEAFF.

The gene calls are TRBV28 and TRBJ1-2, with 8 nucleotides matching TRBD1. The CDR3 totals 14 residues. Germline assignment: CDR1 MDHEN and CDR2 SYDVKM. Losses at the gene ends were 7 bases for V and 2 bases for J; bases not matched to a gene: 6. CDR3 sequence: CASTKHRGNYGYTF. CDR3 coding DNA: TGTGCCAGCACCAAACACAGGGGGAACTATGGCTACACCTTC.

The CDR3 region has the DNA TGTGCCAGCAGTCAACTAGCGGGAGATGGCGAGCAGTACTTC. Translated, it gives CASSQLAGDGEQYF. The chain carries TRBV28 and TRBJ2-7; TRBD2 aligns across 11 bases. CDR3 size: 14 residues. Germline CDR1 is MDHEN and CDR2 is SYDVKM. The V segment lost 5 bases and the J segment 6 bases; nucleotides outside the gene matches: 6.

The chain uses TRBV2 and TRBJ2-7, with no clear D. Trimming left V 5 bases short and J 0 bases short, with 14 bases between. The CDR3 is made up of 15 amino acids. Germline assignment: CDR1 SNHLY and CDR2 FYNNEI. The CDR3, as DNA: TGTGCCAGCAGTCCGAGACACATACTCTCCTACGAGCAGTACTTC. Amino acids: CASSPRHILSYEQYF. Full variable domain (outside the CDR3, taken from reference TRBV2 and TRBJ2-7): EPEVTQTPSHQVTQMGQEVILRCVPISNHLYFYWYRQILGQKVEFLVSFYNNEISEKSEIFDDQFSVERPDGSNFTLKIRSTKLEDSAMYFCASSPRHILSYEQYFGPGTRLTVT.

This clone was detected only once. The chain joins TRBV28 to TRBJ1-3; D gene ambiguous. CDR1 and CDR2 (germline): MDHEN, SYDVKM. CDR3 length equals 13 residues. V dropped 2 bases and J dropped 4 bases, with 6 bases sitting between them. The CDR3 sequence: CASSLGTGNTIYF. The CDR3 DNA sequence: TGTGCCAGCAGTTTAGGCACGGGAAACACCATATATTTT. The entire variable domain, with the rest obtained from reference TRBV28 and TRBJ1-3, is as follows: DVKVTQSSRYLVKRTGEKVFLECVQDMDHENMFWYRQDPGLGLRLIYFSYDVKMKEKGDIPEGYSVSREKKERFSLILESASTNQTSMYLCASSLGTGNTIYFGEGSWLTVV.

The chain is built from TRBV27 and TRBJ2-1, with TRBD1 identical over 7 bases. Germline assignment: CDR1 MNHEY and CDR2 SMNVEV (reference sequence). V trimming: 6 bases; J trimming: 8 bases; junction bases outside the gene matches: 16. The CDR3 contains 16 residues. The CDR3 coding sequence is TGTGCCAGCAGCCCCTTGCGGACAGGTTCCATGCATGAGCAGTTCTTC. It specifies CASSPLRTGSMHEQFF.

CDR3 DNA sequence: TGCGCCAGCAGCCTAGCCACGGCAGGGGGCCTCTACGAGCAGTACTTC. Protein product: CASSLATAGGLYEQYF. The rearrangement uses TRBV4-1 and TRBJ2-7; 8 positions agree with TRBD1. J lost 3 bases, V lost 4 bases, and 11 bases had no gene match. Germline V CDR1 and CDR2: MGHRA, YSYEKL. The CDR3 length is 16 residues.

The CDR3 nucleotides are TGTGCCAGCAGCTTACCAGTGAACACCGGGGAGCTGTTTTTT. Amino acid sequence: CASSLPVNTGELFF. The V gene is TRBV11-2, the J gene TRBJ2-2; the D is unclear. Per germline, CDR1 SGHAT and CDR2 FQNNGV. The CDR3 is made up of 14 amino acids. V was clipped by 2 bases and J by 1 base, with 5 bases between them.

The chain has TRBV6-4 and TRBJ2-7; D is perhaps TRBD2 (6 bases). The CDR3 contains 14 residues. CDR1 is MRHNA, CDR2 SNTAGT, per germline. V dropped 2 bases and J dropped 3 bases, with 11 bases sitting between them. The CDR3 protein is CASSDRGFYYEQYF. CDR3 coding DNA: TGTGCCAGCAGTGACCGGGGGTTTTACTACGAGCAGTACTTC.

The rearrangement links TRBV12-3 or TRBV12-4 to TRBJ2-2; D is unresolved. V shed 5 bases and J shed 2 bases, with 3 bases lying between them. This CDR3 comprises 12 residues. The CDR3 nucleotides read TGTGCCAGCAGTCAAAACACCGGGGAGCTGTTTTTT. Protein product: CASSQNTGELFF.

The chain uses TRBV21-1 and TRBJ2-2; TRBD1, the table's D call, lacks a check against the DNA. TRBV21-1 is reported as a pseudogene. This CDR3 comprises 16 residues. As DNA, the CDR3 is TGTGCCAGCAGCCGGAAAGACAGGGACAACACCGGGGAGCTGTTTTTT. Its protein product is CASSRKDRDNTGELFF.

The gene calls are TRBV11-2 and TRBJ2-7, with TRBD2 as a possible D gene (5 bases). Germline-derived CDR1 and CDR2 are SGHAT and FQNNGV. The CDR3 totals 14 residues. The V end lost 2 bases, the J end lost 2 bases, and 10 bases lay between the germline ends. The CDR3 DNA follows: TGTGCCAGCAGCTTAAGCGGCAGTCCCTACGAGCAGTACTTC. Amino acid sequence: CASSLSGSPYEQYF.

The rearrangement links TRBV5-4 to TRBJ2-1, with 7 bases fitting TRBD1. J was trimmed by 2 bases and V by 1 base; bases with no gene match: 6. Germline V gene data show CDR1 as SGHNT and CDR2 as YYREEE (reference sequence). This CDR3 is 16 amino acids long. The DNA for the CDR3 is TGTGCCAGCAGCTTGCCTGGGACAGCAGCCTACAATGAGCAGTTCTTC. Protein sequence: CASSLPGTAAYNEQFF.

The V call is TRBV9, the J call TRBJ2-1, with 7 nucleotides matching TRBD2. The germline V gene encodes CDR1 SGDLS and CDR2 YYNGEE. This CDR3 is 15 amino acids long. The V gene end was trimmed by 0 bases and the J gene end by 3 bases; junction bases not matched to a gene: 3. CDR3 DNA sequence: TGTGCCAGCAGCGTAGGGACTAGGGGCTACAATGAGCAGTTCTTC. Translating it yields CASSVGTRGYNEQFF.

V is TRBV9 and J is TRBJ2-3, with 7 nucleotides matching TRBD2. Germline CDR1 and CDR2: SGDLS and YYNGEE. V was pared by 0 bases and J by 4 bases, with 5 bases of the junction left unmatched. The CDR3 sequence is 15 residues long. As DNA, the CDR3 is TGTGCCAGCAGCGTAGGGGGGGGTCCCGCAGATACGCAGTATTTT. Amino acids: CASSVGGGPADTQYF.

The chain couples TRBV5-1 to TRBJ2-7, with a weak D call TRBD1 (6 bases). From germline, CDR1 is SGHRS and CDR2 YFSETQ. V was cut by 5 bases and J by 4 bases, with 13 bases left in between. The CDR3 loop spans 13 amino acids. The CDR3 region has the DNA TGCGCCAGCAGTGAACAGGGATTTTACGAGCAGTACTTC. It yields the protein CASSEQGFYEQYF.

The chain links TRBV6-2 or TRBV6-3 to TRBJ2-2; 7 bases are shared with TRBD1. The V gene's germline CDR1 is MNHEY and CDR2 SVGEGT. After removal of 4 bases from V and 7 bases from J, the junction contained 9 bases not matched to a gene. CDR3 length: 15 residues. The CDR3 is CASSSRQGTGGELFF. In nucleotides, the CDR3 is TGTGCCAGCAGTTCCCGACAGGGCACGGGCGGGGAGCTGTTTTTT.

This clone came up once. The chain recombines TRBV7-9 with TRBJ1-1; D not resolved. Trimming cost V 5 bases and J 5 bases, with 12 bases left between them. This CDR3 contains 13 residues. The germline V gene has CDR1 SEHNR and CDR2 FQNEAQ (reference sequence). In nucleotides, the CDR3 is TGTGCCAGCAGCCCTCCGGCGGGAACTGAAGCTTTCTTT. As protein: CASSPPAGTEAFF.

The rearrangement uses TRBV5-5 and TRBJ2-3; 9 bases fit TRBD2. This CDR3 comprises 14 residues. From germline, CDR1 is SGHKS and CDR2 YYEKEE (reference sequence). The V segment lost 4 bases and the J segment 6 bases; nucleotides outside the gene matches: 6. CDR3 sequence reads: CASSTGTSPDTQYF. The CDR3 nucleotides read TGTGCCAGCAGCACAGGGACTAGCCCCGATACGCAGTATTTT.

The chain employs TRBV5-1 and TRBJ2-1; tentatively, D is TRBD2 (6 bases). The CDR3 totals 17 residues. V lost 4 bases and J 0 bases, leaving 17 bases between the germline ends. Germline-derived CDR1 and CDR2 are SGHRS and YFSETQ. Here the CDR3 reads CASSPILRGSSYNEQFF. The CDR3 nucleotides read TGCGCCAGCAGCCCCATCCTACGGGGGAGCTCCTACAATGAGCAGTTCTTC.

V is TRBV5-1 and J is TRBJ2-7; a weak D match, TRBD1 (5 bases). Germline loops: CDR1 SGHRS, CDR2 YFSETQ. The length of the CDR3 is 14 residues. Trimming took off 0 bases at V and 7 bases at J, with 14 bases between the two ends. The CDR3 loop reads CASSLELGAWEQYF. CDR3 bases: TGCGCCAGCAGCTTGGAGCTAGGGGCCTGGGAGCAGTACTTC. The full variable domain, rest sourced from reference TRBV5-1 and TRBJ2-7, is KAGVTQTPRYLIKTRGQQVTLSCSPISGHRSVSWYQQTPGQGLQFLFEYFSETQRNKGNFPGRFSGRQFSNSRSEMNVSTLELGDSALYLCASSLELGAWEQYFGPGTRLTVT.

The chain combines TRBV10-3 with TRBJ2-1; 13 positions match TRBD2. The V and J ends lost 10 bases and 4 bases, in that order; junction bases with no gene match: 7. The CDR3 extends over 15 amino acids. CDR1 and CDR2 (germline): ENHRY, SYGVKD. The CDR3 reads CATRLAGGRYNEQFF. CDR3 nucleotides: TGTGCCACCCGACTAGCGGGAGGCCGTTACAATGAGCAGTTCTTC.

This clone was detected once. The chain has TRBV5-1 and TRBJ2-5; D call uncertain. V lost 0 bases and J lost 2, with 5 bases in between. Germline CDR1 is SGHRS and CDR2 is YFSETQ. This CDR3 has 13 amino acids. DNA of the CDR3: TGCGCCAGCAGCTTGGGAGGACAAGAGACCCAGTACTTC. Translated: CASSLGGQETQYF.